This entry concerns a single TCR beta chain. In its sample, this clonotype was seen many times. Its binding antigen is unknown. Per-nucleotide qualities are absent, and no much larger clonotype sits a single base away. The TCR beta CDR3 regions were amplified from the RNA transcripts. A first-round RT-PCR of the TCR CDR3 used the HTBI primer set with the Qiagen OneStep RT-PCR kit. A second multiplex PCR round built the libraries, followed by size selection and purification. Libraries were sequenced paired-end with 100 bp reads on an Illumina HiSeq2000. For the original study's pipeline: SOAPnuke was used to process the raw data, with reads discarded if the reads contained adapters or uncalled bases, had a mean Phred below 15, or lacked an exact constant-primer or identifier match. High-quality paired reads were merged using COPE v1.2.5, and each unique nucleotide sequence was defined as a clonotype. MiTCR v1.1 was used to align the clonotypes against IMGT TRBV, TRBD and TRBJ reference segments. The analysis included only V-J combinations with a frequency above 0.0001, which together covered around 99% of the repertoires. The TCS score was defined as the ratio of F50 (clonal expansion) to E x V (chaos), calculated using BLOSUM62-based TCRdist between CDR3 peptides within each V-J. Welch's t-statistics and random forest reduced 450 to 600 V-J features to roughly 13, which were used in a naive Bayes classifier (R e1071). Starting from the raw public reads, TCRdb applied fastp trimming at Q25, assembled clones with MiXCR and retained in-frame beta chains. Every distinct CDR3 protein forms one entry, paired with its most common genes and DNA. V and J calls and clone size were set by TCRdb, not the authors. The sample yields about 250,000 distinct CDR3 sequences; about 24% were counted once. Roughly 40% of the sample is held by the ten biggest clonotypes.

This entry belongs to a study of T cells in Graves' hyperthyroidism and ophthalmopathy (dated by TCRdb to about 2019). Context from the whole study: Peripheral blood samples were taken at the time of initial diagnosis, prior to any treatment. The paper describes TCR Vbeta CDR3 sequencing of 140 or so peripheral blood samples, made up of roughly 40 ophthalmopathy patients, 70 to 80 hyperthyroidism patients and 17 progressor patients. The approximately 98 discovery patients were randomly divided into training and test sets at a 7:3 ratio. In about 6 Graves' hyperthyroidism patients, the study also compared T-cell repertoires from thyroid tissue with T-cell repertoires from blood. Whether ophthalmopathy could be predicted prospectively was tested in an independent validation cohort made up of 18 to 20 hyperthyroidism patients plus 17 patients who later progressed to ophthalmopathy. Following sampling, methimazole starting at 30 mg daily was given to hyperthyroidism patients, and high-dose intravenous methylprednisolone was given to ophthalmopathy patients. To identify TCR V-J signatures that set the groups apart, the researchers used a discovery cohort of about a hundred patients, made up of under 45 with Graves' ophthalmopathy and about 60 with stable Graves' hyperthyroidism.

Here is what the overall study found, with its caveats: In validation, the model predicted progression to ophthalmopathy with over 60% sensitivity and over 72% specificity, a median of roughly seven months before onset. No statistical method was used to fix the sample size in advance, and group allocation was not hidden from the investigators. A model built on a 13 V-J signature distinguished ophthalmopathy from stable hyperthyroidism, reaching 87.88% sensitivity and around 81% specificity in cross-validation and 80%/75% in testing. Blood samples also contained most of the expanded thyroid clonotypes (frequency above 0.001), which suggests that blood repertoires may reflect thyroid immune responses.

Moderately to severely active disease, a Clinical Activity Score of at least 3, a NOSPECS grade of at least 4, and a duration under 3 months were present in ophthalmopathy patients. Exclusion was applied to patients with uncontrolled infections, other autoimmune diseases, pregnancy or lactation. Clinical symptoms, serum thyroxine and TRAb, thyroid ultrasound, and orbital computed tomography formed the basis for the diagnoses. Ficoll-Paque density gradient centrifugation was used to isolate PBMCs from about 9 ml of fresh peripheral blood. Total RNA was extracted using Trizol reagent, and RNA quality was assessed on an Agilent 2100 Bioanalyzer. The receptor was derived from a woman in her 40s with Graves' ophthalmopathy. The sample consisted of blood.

Here is the DNA: TGTGCCAGCAGCTTGACAGGGGGGACTGGAAACACCATATATTTT. It translates as CASSLTGGTGNTIYF. The rearranged segments are TRBV7-9 and TRBJ1-3, with 9 middle bases fitting TRBD1. V trim: 3 bases; J trim: 2 bases; unmatched bases: 2. From cysteine to phenylalanine, the CDR3 is 15 amino acids long. CDR3 DNA is the only sequence kept; it has 45 bases, read in frame from the first base. The germline V gene (reference sequence) gives CDR1 as SEHNR and CDR2 as FQNEAQ.